The 26 T cell receptor beta chains below were found in one sample sequenced in a study of cytomegalovirus exposure and HLA in healthy donors. Profiled with immunoSEQ multiplex PCR; TCRdb holds only in-frame clones, not every one. The sample includes about 180,000 clones, around nine tenths of them seen just once. Sequences were obtained from PBMCs. The receptor source for this set is a woman aged 25-40 years in good health and CMV-seronegative.

CDR3 nucleotides: TGTGCCAGCGGTGGGGGGGGTAGAGGCTACACCTTC. This encodes CASGGGGRGYTF. V gene TRBV27 combines with J gene TRBJ1-2; D is perhaps TRBD1 (5 bases). The CDR3 consists of 12 residues. V was pared by 8 bases and J by 8 bases, with 15 bases between. Per the germline V gene, CDR1 is MNHEY and CDR2 is SMNVEV (reference sequence).

This chain joins TRBV19 and TRBJ2-6; 8 nucleotides match TRBD1. The germline V gene encodes CDR1 LNHDA and CDR2 SQIVND (reference sequence). This CDR3 is built from 16 residues. With V trimmed by 6 bases and J by 2 bases, 6 bases remained unmatched. CDR3 nucleotides: TGTGCCAGTAGGATACAGGGGGAAACTGGGGCCAACGTCCTGACTTTC. As protein: CASRIQGETGANVLTF.

This chain links TRBV9 with TRBJ2-5, with 13 nucleotides matching TRBD2. Trimming at V came to 4 bases and at J to 2 bases, leaving 11 bases not matched to a gene. The CDR3 sequence is 18 residues long. CDR1 is SGDLS and CDR2 is YYNGEE in the germline V gene. The CDR3 DNA sequence: TGTGCCAGCAGCCCACAACGACCGGGACTAGCGGGACAAGAGACCCAGTACTTC. This sequence encodes CASSPQRPGLAGQETQYF.

The rearrangement joins TRBV19 to TRBJ1-5; D not resolved. Trimming cost V 5 bases and J 0 bases, with 23 bases left between them. The germline V gene has CDR1 LNHDA and CDR2 SQIVND (reference sequence). CDR3 size: 19 residues. In DNA form, the CDR3 reads TGTGCCAGTAGTCCCCCGGGCCAAAAGAGGGTATATAGCAATCAGCCCCAGCATTTT. It specifies CASSPPGQKRVYSNQPQHF.

The gene calls are TRBV5-1 and TRBJ2-3; 12 bases are a match to TRBD1. This CDR3 is 16 amino acids long. With 10 bases clipped from V and 2 bases from J, the junction kept 11 bases outside the gene matches. CDR1 and CDR2 (germline): SGHRS, YFSETQ. CDR3 loop: CASEPGQGALTDTQYF. The CDR3, as DNA: TGCGCCTCCGAGCCGGGACAGGGGGCTCTCACAGATACGCAGTATTTT.

This chain links TRBV10-1 with TRBJ1-5, with D perhaps matching TRBD1 (5 bases). V was pared by 5 bases and J by 2 bases, with 22 bases between. CDR1 WNHNN and CDR2 SYGVQD come from the germline V gene (reference sequence). The CDR3 covers 18 residues. The CDR3 here is CASSLLPLTADRNQPQHF. CDR3 in DNA: TGCGCCAGCAGTCTACTTCCCTTGACAGCAGACCGCAATCAGCCCCAGCATTTT.

The rearrangement links TRBV6-5 to TRBJ2-1, with a tentative D call TRBD1 (7 bases). Trimming removed 6 bases from V and 5 bases from J, with 17 bases in between. Looked up from germline, CDR1 is MNHEY and CDR2 is SVGAGI. There are 15 residues in the CDR3. The CDR3 is CASRGGTANNNEQFF. Here the CDR3 DNA reads TGTGCCAGCAGAGGCGGGACAGCAAATAACAATGAGCAGTTCTTC.

This clone occurred once. The J gene is TRBJ1-4, the V gene TRBV6-1; TRBD1 agrees at 9 bases. There are 15 residues in the CDR3. CDR1 and CDR2 from the germline V gene are MNHNS and SASEGT. The J segment lost 4 bases and the V segment lost 3 bases, leaving 3 bases of the junction unmatched. The chain's CDR3 is CASSEPDRGNEKLFF. In DNA, the CDR3 is TGTGCCAGCAGTGAGCCGGACAGGGGTAATGAAAAACTGTTTTTT.

The V call is TRBV13, the J call TRBJ2-6; D is unclear. Germline V CDR1 and CDR2: PRHDT, FYEKMQ (reference sequence). With 8 bases removed from V and 4 bases from J, the gap between germline ends came to 15 bases. The CDR3 contains 15 residues. In DNA form, the CDR3 reads TGTGCCAGCTCCGTCAAGCGACCCGGGGCCAACGTCCTGACTTTC. Amino acid sequence: CASSVKRPGANVLTF.

The CDR3 loop reads CASSLDRDNEQFF. In nucleotides, the CDR3 is TGTGCCAGCAGCTTAGACAGGGACAATGAGCAGTTCTTC. The rearrangement links TRBV11-2 to TRBJ2-1; a weak D match, TRBD1 (5 bases). With 0 bases removed from V and 5 bases from J, the gap between germline ends came to 5 bases. The CDR3 is 13 amino acids. Germline-derived CDR1 and CDR2 are SGHAT and FQNNGV.

CDR3 sequence: CASSRDRGGNQPQHF. Written as DNA, the CDR3 is TGTGCCAGTAGTAGAGACAGGGGTGGCAATCAGCCCCAGCATTTT. The rearrangement joins TRBV19 to TRBJ1-5; 8 bases are a match to TRBD1. Germline trimming cut 4 bases from V and 2 bases from J; bases unmatched to any gene: 4. Germline CDR1 LNHDA, CDR2 SQIVND (reference sequence). The CDR3 length is 15 residues.

The chain links TRBV4-3 to TRBJ2-7; D is perhaps TRBD2 (6 bases). V lost 1 base to trimming and J lost 4 bases, with 8 bases between them. There are 13 residues in the CDR3. CDR1 and CDR2 (germline): LGHNA, YSLEER. The CDR3 reads CASSQARGYEQYF. CDR3 coding DNA: TGCGCCAGCAGCCAAGCCCGGGGGTACGAGCAGTACTTC.

The CDR3 sequence: CASSLVVTNEKLFF. As DNA, the CDR3 is TGTGCCAGCAGTTTGGTAGTAACTAATGAAAAACTGTTTTTT. This rearrangement joins TRBV28 to TRBJ1-4; D remains ambiguous. The CDR3 runs to 14 residues. Germline V gene sequence: CDR1 MDHEN, CDR2 SYDVKM. Trimming took 3 bases from V and 1 from J, leaving 6 bases between them. The whole variable domain, remainder taken from reference TRBV28 and TRBJ1-4, is DVKVTQSSRYLVKRTGEKVFLECVQDMDHENMFWYRQDPGLGLRLIYFSYDVKMKEKGDIPEGYSVSREKKERFSLILESASTNQTSMYLCASSLVVTNEKLFFGSGTQLSVL.

CDR3 sequence reads: CASSIAPTISSGNTIYF. The CDR3 bases are TGTGCCAGCAGTATAGCCCCAACTATAAGCTCTGGAAACACCATATATTTT. This chain connects TRBV9 to TRBJ1-3; no clear D. CDR3 length equals 17 residues. Per germline, CDR1 SGDLS and CDR2 YYNGEE. Trimming shortened V by 5 bases and J by 0 bases, and 18 bases separated the two germline ends. The full variable domain, rest sourced from reference TRBV9 and TRBJ1-3, is DSGVTQTPKHLITATGQRVTLRCSPRSGDLSVYWYQQSLDQGLQFLIQYYNGEERAKGNILERFSAQQFPDLHSELNLSSLELGDSALYFCASSIAPTISSGNTIYFGEGSWLTVV.

The V gene is TRBV4-1, the J gene TRBJ2-5, with 9 bases that match TRBD2. The CDR3 covers 18 residues. V was pared by 3 bases and J by 7 bases, with 18 bases of the junction left unmatched. Germline V gene data show CDR1 as MGHRA and CDR2 as YSYEKL. For the CDR3, the DNA is TGCGCCAGCAGCCACCCCCCGCCGGCGGTGCGGGGGGGAGCGACCCAGTACTTC. It translates to CASSHPPPAVRGGATQYF.

The chain carries TRBV4-1 and TRBJ1-1; D gene ambiguous. Trimming took 0 bases from V and 4 from J, leaving 12 bases between them. The CDR3 runs to 15 residues. CDR1 is MGHRA, CDR2 YSYEKL, per germline. CDR3 protein: CASSQDAGGGTEAFF. The CDR3 DNA follows: TGCGCCAGCAGCCAAGATGCAGGCGGAGGCACTGAAGCTTTCTTT.

The chain has TRBV2 and TRBJ2-2; 10 nucleotides match TRBD2. CDR1 is SNHLY, CDR2 FYNNEI, per germline. The CDR3 is made up of 15 amino acids. The trim removed 6 bases at V and 5 bases at J, leaving 6 bases unmatched. CDR3: CASSAGLAWTGELFF. CDR3 bases: TGTGCCAGCAGCGCGGGACTAGCGTGGACCGGGGAGCTGTTTTTT.

This sequence joins TRBV6-1 and TRBJ2-7; maybe TRBD1 (5 bases). The CDR3 extends over 13 amino acids. Germline CDR1 MNHNS, CDR2 SASEGT. V was pared by 4 bases and J by 0 bases, with 7 bases between. CDR3 sequence: CASSGTHSYEQYF. The CDR3 DNA reads as TGTGCCAGCAGTGGGACACACTCCTACGAGCAGTACTTC.

The chain is built from TRBV7-6 and TRBJ1-2; 7 positions match TRBD1. J was trimmed by 8 bases and V by 5 bases; bases with no gene match: 8. The CDR3 is 13 amino acids. Germline CDR1 reads SGHVS; CDR2 reads FNYEAQ. The CDR3 sequence: CASSRTGAQGYTF. The CDR3 DNA reads TGTGCCAGCAGCCGTACAGGGGCGCAGGGCTACACCTTC.

J is TRBJ1-6 and V is TRBV27; D might be TRBD1 (6 bases). Trimming took 5 bases from V and 8 from J, leaving 16 bases between them. This CDR3 spans 15 amino acids. Germline V gene sequence: CDR1 MNHEY, CDR2 SMNVEV (reference sequence). The CDR3 DNA sequence: TGTGCCAGCAGTCCTCCCGACAGGTGGGATTCACCCCTCCACTTT. Residues: CASSPPDRWDSPLHF.

The rearrangement uses TRBV25-1 and TRBJ1-1; the D gene is possibly TRBD1 (5 bases). Germline CDR1 reads MGHDK; CDR2 reads SYGVNS. The V end was cut by 10 bases, the J end by 1 base, with 16 bases between. The CDR3 is made up of 14 amino acids. The CDR3 coding sequence is TGTGCCACCGTCGGAAGAGACAGGAACACTGAAGCTTTCTTT. Translation: CATVGRDRNTEAFF.

The V and J genes are TRBV29-1 and TRBJ1-1; D perhaps matches TRBD1 (6 bases). Germline loops: CDR1 SQVTM, CDR2 ANQGSEA. The CDR3 is made up of 15 amino acids. V was trimmed by 2 bases and J by 4 bases, leaving 17 bases between them. The CDR3 region is CSVEIQTGMSTEAFF. The CDR3 DNA is TGCAGCGTTGAAATTCAAACAGGGATGAGCACTGAAGCTTTCTTT. The full variable domain, in which reference TRBV29-1 and TRBJ1-1 provide the parts outside the CDR3, is SAVISQKPSRDICQRGTSLTIQCQVDSQVTMMFWYRQQPGQSLTLIATANQGSEATYESGFVIDKFPISRPNLTFSTLTVSNMSPEDSSIYLCSVEIQTGMSTEAFFGQGTRLTVV.

The gene calls are TRBV11-2 and TRBJ1-6; weak D call: TRBD1 (6 bases). CDR1 SGHAT and CDR2 FQNNGV come from the germline V gene. The V and J ends lost 6 bases and 7 bases respectively, with 13 bases between them. The CDR3 sequence is 14 residues long. The CDR3 DNA follows: TGTGCCAGCAGACGGAGACAGGACAATTCACCCCTCCACTTT. This encodes CASRRRQDNSPLHF. Complete variable domain (other parts from reference TRBV11-2 and TRBJ1-6): EAGVAQSPRYKIIEKRQSVAFWCNPISGHATLYWYQQILGQGPKLLIQFQNNGVVDDSQLPKDRFSAERLKGVDSTLKIQPAKLEDSAVYLCASRRRQDNSPLHFGNGTRLTVT.

V gene TRBV30 combines with J gene TRBJ2-5, with 9 bases that match TRBD1. CDR1 and CDR2 from the germline V gene are GTSNPN and SVGIG (reference sequence). V trimming: 3 bases; J trimming: 3 bases; junction bases outside the gene matches: 2. The CDR3 covers 13 residues. The CDR3 coding sequence is TGTGCCTGGAGCGGGACAGGGAAAGAGACCCAGTACTTC. Translated, it gives CAWSGTGKETQYF.

This rearrangement joins TRBV30 to TRBJ2-1, with a possible D match to TRBD2 (5 bases). The CDR3 has 15 residues. V dropped 2 bases and J dropped 6 bases, with 17 bases sitting between them. Germline loops: CDR1 GTSNPN, CDR2 SVGIG (reference sequence). The CDR3 DNA follows: TGTGCCTGGAGTCAGAAAGCTAGCTCAAGCAATGAGCAGTTCTTC. Amino acids: CAWSQKASSSNEQFF.

This clone was seen a single time. The CDR3: CASSLPGGGEAFF. CDR3 nucleotides: TGTGCCAGCAGCTTGCCAGGGGGCGGTGAAGCTTTCTTT. J is TRBJ1-1 and V is TRBV7-2; 8 nucleotides agree with TRBD1. The length of the CDR3 is 13 residues. V dropped 3 bases and J dropped 7; count of bases not matched to a gene: 4. Germline CDR1 is SGHTA and CDR2 is FQGNSA. Full variable domain (missing parts from reference TRBV7-2 and TRBJ1-1): GAGVSQSPSNKVTEKGKDVELRCDPISGHTALYWYRQSLGQGLEFLIYFQGNSAPDKSGLPSDRFSAERTGGSVSTLTIQRTQQEDSAVYLCASSLPGGGEAFFGQGTRLTVV.